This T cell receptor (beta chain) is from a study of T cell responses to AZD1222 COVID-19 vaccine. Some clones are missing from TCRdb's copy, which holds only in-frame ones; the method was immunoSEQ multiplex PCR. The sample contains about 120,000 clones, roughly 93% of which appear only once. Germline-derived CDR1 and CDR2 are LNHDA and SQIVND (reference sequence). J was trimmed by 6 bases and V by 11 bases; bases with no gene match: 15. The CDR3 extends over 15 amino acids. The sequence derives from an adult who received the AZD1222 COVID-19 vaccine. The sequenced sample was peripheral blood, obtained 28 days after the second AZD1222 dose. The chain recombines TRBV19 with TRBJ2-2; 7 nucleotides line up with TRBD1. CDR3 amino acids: CAASSPGQRPGELFF. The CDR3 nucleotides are TGTGCCGCATCCTCACCGGGACAGAGACCCGGGGAGCTGTTTTTT.